This T cell receptor beta chain derives from a study of Graves' ophthalmopathy and Graves' hyperthyroidism. This clonotype was observed many times. Its cognate antigen is unknown. Broader study findings: The model flagged ophthalmopathy progression at 65% to 71% sensitivity and under 75% specificity.

From RNA, the CDR3 regions of TCR beta chains were amplified and sequenced. First-round RT-PCR with HTBI primers preceded a second-round multiplex PCR. TCRdb re-analysed the multiplex PCR reads in MiXCR, keeping a single row per CDR3 protein. The sample has approximately 460,000 distinct CDR3 sequences; approximately 14% are singletons. The PBMCs had their origin in approximately 10 ml of fresh peripheral blood. The receptor was isolated from a woman aged 30 to 39 with Graves' ophthalmopathy. Sequencing was done on a sample of blood.

This CDR3 reads CSASRGAAQGDEQYF. For the CDR3, the DNA is TGCAGTGCTAGTAGGGGGGCCGCACAAGGCGACGAGCAGTACTTC. The chain is built from TRBV20-1 and TRBJ2-7, with D possibly being TRBD1 or TRBD2 (6 bases each). Germline V gene data show CDR1 as DFQATT and CDR2 as SNEGSKA (reference sequence). The V end lost 3 bases, the J end lost 5 bases, and 20 bases lay between the germline ends. The CDR3 sequence is 15 residues long.